Listed below are T cell receptor beta chains from one sample, sequenced in a study of blood T cell repertoires in COVID-19. Assay: immunoSEQ multiplex PCR; the TCRdb copy retains only in-frame clones and omits some. This repertoire shows fewer than 700,000 clones, roughly 91% found once; its top ten account for under 8.5%. Sample: peripheral blood. The receptors shown here come from a woman aged 50 to 60 with COVID-19, enrolled during active disease. The CDR3 runs from the conserved cysteine through the conserved F or W. Fields, in order: D gene, V gene, clone size, J gene, CDR3 DNA, CDR3 protein. The D gene is left open where the match is weak. Rows may omit the clone size; those that give it use once, few, many or a size class.

d_gene: .; v_gene: TRBV11-2; abundance: .; j_gene: TRBJ1-1; CDR3nt: TGTGCCAGCAGCTTCGGGTTGGGGGGGCCTGAAGCTTTCTTT; CDR3aa: CASSFGLGGPEAFF
d_gene: .; v_gene: TRBV10-1; abundance: .; j_gene: TRBJ1-2; CDR3nt: TGCGCCAGCAGTCGCGGGACGGACTATGGCTACACCTTC; CDR3aa: CASSRGTDYGYTF
d_gene: .; v_gene: TRBV6-5; abundance: once; j_gene: TRBJ2-5; CDR3nt: TGTGCCAGCAGTTTGAGTCCCGGGGGTACCCAAGAGACCCAGTACTTC; CDR3aa: CASSLSPGGTQETQYF
d_gene: .; v_gene: TRBV30; abundance: .; j_gene: TRBJ1-5; CDR3nt: TGTGCCTGGAGTGTGAACAGCATAAATCAGCCCCAGCATTTT; CDR3aa: CAWSVNSINQPQHF
d_gene: .; v_gene: TRBV7-3; abundance: .; j_gene: TRBJ2-3; CDR3nt: TGTGCCAGCAGTCTTTCGACGTCCGGGTTTTTCACAGATACGCAGTATTTT; CDR3aa: CASSLSTSGFFTDTQYF
d_gene: .; v_gene: TRBV21-1; abundance: once; j_gene: TRBJ1-6; CDR3nt: TGTGCCAGCAGCAAGGGACAGGGAACGGCTAATTCACCCCTCCACTTT; CDR3aa: CASSKGQGTANSPLHF
d_gene: TRBD2; v_gene: TRBV30; abundance: .; j_gene: TRBJ2-1; CDR3nt: TGTGCCTGGAGTGTACGGACTAGCGGGGGCCCCGAGAAATTCTTC; CDR3aa: CAWSVRTSGGPEKFF
d_gene: TRBD2; v_gene: TRBV14; abundance: .; j_gene: TRBJ2-3; CDR3nt: TGTGCCAGCAGCCAATGGGACTACACAGATACGCAGTATTTT; CDR3aa: CASSQWDYTDTQYF
d_gene: .; v_gene: TRBV2; abundance: .; j_gene: TRBJ2-3; CDR3nt: TGTGCCAGCAACAGGAGAGACACAGATACGCAGTATTTT; CDR3aa: CASNRRDTDTQYF
d_gene: TRBD2; v_gene: TRBV9; abundance: .; j_gene: TRBJ2-4; CDR3nt: TGTGCCAGCAGCGTAGGGACTAGCGGGGGGATTCTAGCCAAAAACATTCAGTACTTC; CDR3aa: CASSVGTSGGILAKNIQYF
d_gene: .; v_gene: TRBV5-4; abundance: .; j_gene: TRBJ1-1; CDR3nt: TGTGCCAGCAGCTACAGGGTGGGGTTGAACACTGAAGCTTTCTTT; CDR3aa: CASSYRVGLNTEAFF
d_gene: TRBD2; v_gene: TRBV29-1; abundance: .; j_gene: TRBJ2-2; CDR3nt: TGCAGCGTTGGGCTAGCGGGGGACACCGGGGAGCTGTTTTTT; CDR3aa: CSVGLAGDTGELFF
d_gene: .; v_gene: TRBV27; abundance: few; j_gene: TRBJ1-4; CDR3nt: TGTGCCAGCAGTTTATCGGTGGGAGGCAAACTGTTTTTT; CDR3aa: CASSLSVGGKLFF
d_gene: .; v_gene: TRBV11-3; abundance: .; j_gene: TRBJ2-3; CDR3nt: TGTGCCAGCAGCTCCTCCGGGACAAGGGCCACAGATACGCAGTATTTT; CDR3aa: CASSSSGTRATDTQYF
d_gene: .; v_gene: TRBV12-3/TRBV12-4; abundance: .; j_gene: TRBJ2-3; CDR3nt: TGTGCCAGCACCGCCGCGTGGGATACGCAGTATTTT; CDR3aa: CASTAAWDTQYF
d_gene: .; v_gene: TRBV30; abundance: .; j_gene: TRBJ1-2; CDR3nt: TGTGCCTGGTTGACAGCCTCCAACTATGGCTACACCTTC; CDR3aa: CAWLTASNYGYTF
d_gene: .; v_gene: TRBV19; abundance: .; j_gene: TRBJ1-5; CDR3nt: TGTGCCAGTAGTCCCTTCCAGACAGACCACTATAGCAATCAGCCCCAGCATTTT; CDR3aa: CASSPFQTDHYSNQPQHF
d_gene: TRBD1; v_gene: TRBV30; abundance: .; j_gene: TRBJ2-1; CDR3nt: TGTGCCTGGAGGAGGGGGACAGGGAAATCCATCTTC; CDR3aa: CAWRRGTGKSIF